This T cell receptor beta chain was identified during a study of blood T cell repertoires in COVID-19. The overall study: The study drew acute and convalescent COVID-19 samples from the United States, Italy and Spain.

Some clones are missing from TCRdb's copy, which holds only in-frame ones; the method was immunoSEQ multiplex PCR. The data show about 290,000 clones, 85% to 90% seen once. The CDR3 runs 14 residues. Germline assignment: CDR1 SGHKS and CDR2 YYEKEE (reference sequence). V was pared by 5 bases and J by 6 bases, with 4 bases of the junction left unmatched. The TCR originated in a woman aged 25 to 45 with COVID-19, enrolled during active disease. Sequencing was performed on peripheral blood. The J gene is TRBJ1-6, the V gene TRBV5-5; 8 positions agree with TRBD1. CDR3 protein: CASRLTGVNSPLHF. The CDR3 region has the DNA TGTGCCAGCAGACTGACAGGGGTTAATTCACCCCTCCACTTT.